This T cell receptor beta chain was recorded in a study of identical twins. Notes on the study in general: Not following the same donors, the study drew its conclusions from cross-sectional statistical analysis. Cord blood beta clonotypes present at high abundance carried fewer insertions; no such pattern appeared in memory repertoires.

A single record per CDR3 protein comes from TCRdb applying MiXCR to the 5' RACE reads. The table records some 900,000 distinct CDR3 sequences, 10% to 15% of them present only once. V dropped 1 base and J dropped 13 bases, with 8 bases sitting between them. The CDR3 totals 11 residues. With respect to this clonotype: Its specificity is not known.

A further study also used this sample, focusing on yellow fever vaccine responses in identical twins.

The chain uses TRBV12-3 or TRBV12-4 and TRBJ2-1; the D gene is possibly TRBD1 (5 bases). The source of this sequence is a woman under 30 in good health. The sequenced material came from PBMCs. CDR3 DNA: TGTGCCAGCAGTTTAGGGCAGGGCCAGTTCTTC. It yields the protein CASSLGQGQFF.